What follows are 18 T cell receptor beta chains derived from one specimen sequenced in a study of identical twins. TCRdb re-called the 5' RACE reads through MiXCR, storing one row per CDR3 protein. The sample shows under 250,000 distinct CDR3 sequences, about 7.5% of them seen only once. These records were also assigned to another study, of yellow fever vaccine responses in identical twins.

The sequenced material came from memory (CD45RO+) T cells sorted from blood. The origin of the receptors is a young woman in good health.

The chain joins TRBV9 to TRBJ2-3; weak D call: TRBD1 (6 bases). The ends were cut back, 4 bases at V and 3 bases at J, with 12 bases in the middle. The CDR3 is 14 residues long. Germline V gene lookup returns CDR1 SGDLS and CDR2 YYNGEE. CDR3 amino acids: CASSSRTATDTQYF. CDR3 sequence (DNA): TGTGCCAGCAGCTCGAGGACAGCAACAGATACGCAGTATTTT.

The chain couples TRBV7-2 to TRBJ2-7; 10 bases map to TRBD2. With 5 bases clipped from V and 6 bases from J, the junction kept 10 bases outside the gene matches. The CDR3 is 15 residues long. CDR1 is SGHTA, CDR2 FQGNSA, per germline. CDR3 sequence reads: CASSQSGAGGSEQYF. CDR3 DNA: TGTGCCAGCAGCCAAAGTGGAGCGGGAGGGAGCGAGCAGTACTTC.

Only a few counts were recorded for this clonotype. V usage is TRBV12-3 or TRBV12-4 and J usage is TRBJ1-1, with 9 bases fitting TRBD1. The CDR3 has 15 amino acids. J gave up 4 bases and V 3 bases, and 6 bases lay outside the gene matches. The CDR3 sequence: CASSFGDRAFTEAFF. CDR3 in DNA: TGTGCCAGCAGTTTCGGGGACAGGGCGTTCACTGAAGCTTTCTTT.

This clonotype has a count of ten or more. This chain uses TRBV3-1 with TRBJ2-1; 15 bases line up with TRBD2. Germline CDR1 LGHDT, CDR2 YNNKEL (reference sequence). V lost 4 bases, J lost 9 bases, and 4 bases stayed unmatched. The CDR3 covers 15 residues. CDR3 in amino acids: CASSPAGLAGGEQFF. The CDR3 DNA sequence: TGTGCCAGCAGCCCAGCGGGACTAGCGGGAGGTGAGCAGTTCTTC.

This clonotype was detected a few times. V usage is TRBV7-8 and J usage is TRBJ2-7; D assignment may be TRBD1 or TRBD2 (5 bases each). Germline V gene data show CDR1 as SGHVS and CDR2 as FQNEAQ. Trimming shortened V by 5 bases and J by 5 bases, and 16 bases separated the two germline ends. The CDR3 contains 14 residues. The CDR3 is CASSQTGTVHEQYF. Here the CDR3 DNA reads TGTGCCAGCAGCCAAACTGGGACGGTTCACGAGCAGTACTTC. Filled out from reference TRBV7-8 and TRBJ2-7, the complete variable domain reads GAGVSQSPRYKVAKRGQDVALRCDPISGHVSLFWYQQALGQGPEFLTYFQNEAQLDKSGLPSDRFFAERPEGSVSTLKIQRTQQEDSAVYLCASSQTGTVHEQYFGPGTRLTVT.

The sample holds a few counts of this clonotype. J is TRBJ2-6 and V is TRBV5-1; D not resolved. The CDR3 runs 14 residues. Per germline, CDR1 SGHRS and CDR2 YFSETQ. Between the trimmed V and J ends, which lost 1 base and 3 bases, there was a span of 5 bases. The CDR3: CASSLYYGANVLTF. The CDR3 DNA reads TGCGCCAGCAGCTTGTATTATGGGGCCAACGTCCTGACTTTC. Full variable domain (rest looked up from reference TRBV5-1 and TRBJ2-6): KAGVTQTPRYLIKTRGQQVTLSCSPISGHRSVSWYQQTPGQGLQFLFEYFSETQRNKGNFPGRFSGRQFSNSRSEMNVSTLELGDSALYLCASSLYYGANVLTFGAGSRLTVL.

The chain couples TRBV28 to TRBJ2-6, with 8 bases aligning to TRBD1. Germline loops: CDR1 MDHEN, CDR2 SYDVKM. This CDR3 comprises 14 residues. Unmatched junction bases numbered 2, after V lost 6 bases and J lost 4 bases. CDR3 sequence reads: CASRRTGGANVLTF. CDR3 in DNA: TGTGCCAGCAGAAGGACAGGGGGGGCCAACGTCCTGACTTTC.

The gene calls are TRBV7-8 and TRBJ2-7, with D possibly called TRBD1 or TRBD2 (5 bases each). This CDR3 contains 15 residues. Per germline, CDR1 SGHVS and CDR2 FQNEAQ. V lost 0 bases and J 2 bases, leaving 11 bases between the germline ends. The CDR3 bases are TGTGCCAGCAGCTTAGCCCGGGGCGGAGCCTACGAGCAGTACTTC. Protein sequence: CASSLARGGAYEQYF.

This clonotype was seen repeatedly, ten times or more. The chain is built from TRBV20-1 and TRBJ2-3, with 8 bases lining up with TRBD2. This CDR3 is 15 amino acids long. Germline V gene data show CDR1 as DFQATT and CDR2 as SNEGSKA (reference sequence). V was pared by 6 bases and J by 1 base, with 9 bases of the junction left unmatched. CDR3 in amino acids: CSAGKKGLGTDTQYF. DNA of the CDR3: TGCAGTGCGGGGAAAAAGGGACTAGGCACAGATACGCAGTATTTT.

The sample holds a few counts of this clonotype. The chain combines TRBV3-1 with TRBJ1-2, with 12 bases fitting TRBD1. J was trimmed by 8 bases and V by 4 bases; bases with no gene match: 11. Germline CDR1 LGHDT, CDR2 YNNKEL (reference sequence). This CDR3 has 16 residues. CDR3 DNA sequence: TGTGCCAGCAGCCCAGGGACAGGGGGCTTTGTGGGAGGCTACACCTTC. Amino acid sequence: CASSPGTGGFVGGYTF.

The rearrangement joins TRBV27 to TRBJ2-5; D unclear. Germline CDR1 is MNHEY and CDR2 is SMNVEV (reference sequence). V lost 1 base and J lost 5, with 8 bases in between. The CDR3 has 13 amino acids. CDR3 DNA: TGTGCCAGCAGTTTATATCGAGGTGAGACCCAGTACTTC. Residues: CASSLYRGETQYF.

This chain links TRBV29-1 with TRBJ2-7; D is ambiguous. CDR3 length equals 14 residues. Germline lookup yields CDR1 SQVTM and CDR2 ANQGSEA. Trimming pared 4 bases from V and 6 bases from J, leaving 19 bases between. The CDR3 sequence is CSVGVAFGNAEQYF. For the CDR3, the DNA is TGCAGCGTTGGCGTGGCGTTTGGGAATGCCGAGCAGTACTTC.

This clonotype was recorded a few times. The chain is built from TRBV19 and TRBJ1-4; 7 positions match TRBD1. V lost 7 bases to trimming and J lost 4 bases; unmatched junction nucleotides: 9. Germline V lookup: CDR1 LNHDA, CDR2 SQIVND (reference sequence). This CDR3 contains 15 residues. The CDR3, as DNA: TGTGCCAGTACCATGGGGACAGTGGGTAATGAAAAACTGTTTTTT. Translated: CASTMGTVGNEKLFF.

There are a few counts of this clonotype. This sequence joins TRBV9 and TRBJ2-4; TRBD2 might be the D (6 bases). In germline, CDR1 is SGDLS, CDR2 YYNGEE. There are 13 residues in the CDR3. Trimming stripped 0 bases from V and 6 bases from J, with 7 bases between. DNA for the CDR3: TGTGCCAGCAGCGTAGGGGACTTAAACATTCAGTACTTC. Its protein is CASSVGDLNIQYF.

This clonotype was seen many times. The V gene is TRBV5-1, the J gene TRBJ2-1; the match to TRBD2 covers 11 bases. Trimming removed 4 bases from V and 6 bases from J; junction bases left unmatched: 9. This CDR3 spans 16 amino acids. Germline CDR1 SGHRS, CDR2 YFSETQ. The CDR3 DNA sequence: TGCGCCAGCAGCGTCACCGGGACTAGCGGCCTCAATGAGCAGTTCTTC. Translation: CASSVTGTSGLNEQFF.

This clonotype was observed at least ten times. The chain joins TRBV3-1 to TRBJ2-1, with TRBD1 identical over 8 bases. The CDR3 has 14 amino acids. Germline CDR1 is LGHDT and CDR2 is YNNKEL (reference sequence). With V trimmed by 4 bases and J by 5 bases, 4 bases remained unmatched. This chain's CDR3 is CASSPRDRNNEQFF. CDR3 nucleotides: TGTGCCAGCAGCCCCCGGGACAGGAACAATGAGCAGTTCTTC.

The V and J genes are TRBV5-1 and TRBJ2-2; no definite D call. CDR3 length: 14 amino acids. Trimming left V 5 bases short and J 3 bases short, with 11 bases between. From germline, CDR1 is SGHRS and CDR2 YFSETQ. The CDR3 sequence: CASRLEVYTGELFF. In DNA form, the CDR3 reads TGCGCCAGCAGGTTAGAAGTTTACACCGGGGAGCTGTTTTTT.

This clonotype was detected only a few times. The CDR3 region is CASSQDKGLKPLTTQYF. In nucleotides, the CDR3 is TGTGCCAGCAGCCAAGATAAAGGACTGAAACCTCTAACGACCCAGTACTTC. The chain carries TRBV14 and TRBJ2-5; D is possibly TRBD2 (5 bases). The CDR3 has 17 amino acids. CDR1 is SGHDN and CDR2 is FVKESK in the germline V gene. The V end was cut by 0 bases, the J end by 7 bases, with 21 bases between.